This T cell receptor beta chain stems from a study of T cell responses to AZD1222 COVID-19 vaccine (dated by TCRdb to 2020 to 2023). For the study in its entirety: TCR sequencing covered approximately 230 trial participants: roughly 200 given two doses of AZD1222 and 26 given two doses of MenACWY control vaccine. Trial participants were enrolled into age subgroups of 18-55, 56-69 and 70-plus years, which contained 148, 28 and 57 TCR-sequenced participants, respectively. General conclusions and limits of the study: The whole spike protein was spanned by vaccine-associated CD4 TCRs, and dominant responses were seen in regions 160-218 and 743-854. After two AZD1222 doses, spike-specific TCR breadth and depth were significantly higher than at day 0 and than in MenACWY recipients. Because no day 14 peak-response samples were available, the repertoires could be characterized only after the peak T cell response. Nearly half of unique spike-specific TCRs reportedly recognized epitopes outside regions mutated in the B.1.351 and B.1.1.7 variants. Participants were mostly white British, with more females than males. The authors suggested clonal diversity may have been underestimated. In the small 56-69-year group, the increase in depth fell short of significance, most likely because of low power. Conclusions about previously exposed vaccinees are limited because only a handful of AZD1222 recipients were SARS-CoV-2 seropositive at baseline.

This specimen's time point label, interpreted: about 28 days (+/-7) after the second vaccine dose. The treatment or condition label here, explained by the study, means: meningococcal conjugate vaccine given as trial control. Vaccinee samples came from UK trials COV001 and COV002, including a single-blind randomized controlled phase 2/3 trial of AZD1222 (ChAdOx1 nCoV-19) in healthy adults. Trial participant PBMC samples were collected at day 0 and day 28 after the second dose for TCRbeta chain sequencing. From the cysteine up to the phenylalanine, the CDR3 has a length of 17 residues. Only the CDR3 portion is preserved as DNA: 51 bases, with reading frame beginning at the first base. CDR1 LGHDT and CDR2 YNNKEL are derived from the germline V gene (reference sequence). Trimming accounts for 1 base at V and 5 bases at J, while the number of junction bases matched to no gene is 9. To note about this clone: Its cognate antigen has yet to be identified. The record has no base qualities; no much larger clone is one base away.

The CDR3 regions of human TCRbeta chains were subjected to immunosequencing. Under the source paper's analysis protocol: Repertoire TCRs were matched against a reference library of SARS-CoV-2-specific TCRs generated with the MIRA antigen-specificity platform. Breadth was defined as the fraction of unique TCRs that were SARS-CoV-2-associated. Depth was defined as the fraction of total T cells that were SARS-CoV-2-associated. Using the MIRA data, each spike-specific TCR was assigned both to the spike region to which the TCR was reactive and to a CD4 or CD8 class. Log10-transformed breadth and depth values were compared by one-way ANOVA with Sidak's multiple comparisons tests. Not all clones reach the TCRdb copy of this immuneACCESS table, which keeps in-frame sequences only. Checked studies attribute under half of the gap to unresolved V genes and leave the rest unexplained. V and J calls and clone size are given by that table; D and trimming were obtained from the DNA. The sample table contains around 220,000 clones; only one count was recorded for approximately 94% of them. 1.5% to 2% of the sample rests with the top ten.

The sequences come from peripheral blood, collected 28 days after the second dose of the MenACWY control vaccine. The rearrangement joined TRBV3-1 (or the pseudogene TRBV3-2) to TRBJ2-2; 8 central nucleotides agree with TRBD1. This TCR came from an adult who received the MenACWY meningococcal vaccine as a control. For the CDR3, the sequence is CASSQGQGAIGTGELFF. The bases read TGTGCCAGCAGCCAAGGGCAGGGGGCGATTGGGACCGGGGAGCTGTTTTTT.